This TCR beta chain was obtained from a study of blood T cell repertoires in COVID-19. Original processing notes: It was from reference gene primer amplification that nucleated cell counts were estimated. Sequencing used immunoSEQ multiplex PCR; TCRdb keeps in-frame clones, though not all of them. The V and J calls and clone size were taken over from that table, and D and trimming were inferred from the DNA. This table has about 210,000 clones, 85% to 90% appearing once. The germline V gene encodes CDR1 SGDLS and CDR2 YYNGEE. The ends lost 0 bases at V and 2 bases at J; junction bases unmatched: 4. The CDR3 has 16 amino acids.

This receptor was taken from a man aged 18 to 35 with active or convalescent COVID-19. Sequenced sample: peripheral blood. The chain uses TRBV9 and TRBJ2-3, with 9 bases matching TRBD2. The CDR3 loop reads CASSVDSGRFTDTQYF. In nucleotides, the CDR3 is TGTGCCAGCAGCGTAGACAGCGGGAGGTTCACAGATACGCAGTATTTT.